The 4 T cell receptor beta chains presented below share a single source sample, sequenced in a study of vaccination effects on CD4 cells after COVID-19. Before sequencing, viral peptide pools were used by the ViraFEST assay to expand antigen-specific CD4+ T cells. Researchers isolated CD4+ T cells once approximately eleven days of culture had elapsed. Each person got two doses of an mRNA SARS-CoV-2 vaccine, BNT162b2 or mRNA-1273. The repertoire was sequenced with immunoSEQ multiplex PCR; TCRdb's copy has only in-frame clones and lacks some. The repertoire has roughly 25,000 clones, around four fifths of them found once; the top ten carry over 7.5%. Their target antigens are unknown. Sequencing was performed on CD4+ T cells from PBMCs cultured with SARS-CoV-2 spike peptides, taken after COVID-19 vaccination. The source of these receptors is a human donor who received a COVID-19 vaccine.

The rearrangement uses TRBV29-1 and TRBJ1-2, with unresolved D. Per germline, CDR1 SQVTM and CDR2 ANQGSEA. Trimming removed 5 bases at V and 4 bases at J, with 5 bases between. The CDR3 contains 10 residues. CDR3 residues: CSVNSYGYTF. In nucleotides, the CDR3 is TGCAGCGTTAATTCCTATGGCTACACCTTC.

V gene TRBV6-1 combines with J gene TRBJ2-7; 8 nucleotides agree with TRBD1. Germline V gene data show CDR1 as MNHNS and CDR2 as SASEGT. V gave up 4 bases and J gave up 5 bases; unmatched junction bases: 13. The CDR3 runs to 16 residues. CDR3 nucleotide sequence: TGTGCCAGCAGTGTGAGCAGGGACAGGTGGAAGGACGAGCAGTACTTC. This sequence encodes CASSVSRDRWKDEQYF.

By proportion, this clone is medium-sized. The gene calls are TRBV14 and TRBJ2-1, with 12 positions matching TRBD1. The CDR3 has 16 residues. Germline assignment: CDR1 SGHDN and CDR2 FVKESK. V shed 1 base and J 9 bases; nucleotides not matched to a gene: 7. The CDR3 loop is CASSQGRDRGLGEQFF. Written as DNA, the CDR3 is TGTGCCAGCAGCCAAGGCCGGGACAGGGGGCTTGGTGAGCAGTTCTTC.

This clone turned up a few times. The chain has TRBV4-2 and TRBJ2-3, with 9 bases lining up with TRBD2. Germline assignment: CDR1 LGHNA and CDR2 YNFKEQ. The ends lost 4 bases at V and 7 bases at J; junction bases unmatched: 9. The CDR3 is made up of 15 amino acids. In DNA form, the CDR3 reads TGTGCCAGCAGCCCCGAAGGTAGCGGGGGAAATACGCAGTATTTT. Its protein product is CASSPEGSGGNTQYF.